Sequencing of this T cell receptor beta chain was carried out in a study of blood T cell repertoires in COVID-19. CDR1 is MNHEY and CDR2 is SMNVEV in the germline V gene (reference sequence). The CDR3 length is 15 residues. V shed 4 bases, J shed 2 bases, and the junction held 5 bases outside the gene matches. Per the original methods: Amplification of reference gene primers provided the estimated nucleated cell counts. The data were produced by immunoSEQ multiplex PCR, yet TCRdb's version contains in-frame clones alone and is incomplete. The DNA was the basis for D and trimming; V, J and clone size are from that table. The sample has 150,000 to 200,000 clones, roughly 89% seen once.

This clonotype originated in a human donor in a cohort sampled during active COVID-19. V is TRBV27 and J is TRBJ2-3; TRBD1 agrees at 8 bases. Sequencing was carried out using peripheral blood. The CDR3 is CASSSGQENTDTQYF. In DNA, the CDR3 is TGTGCCAGCAGTTCGGGACAGGAGAACACAGATACGCAGTATTTT.